A single sample gave rise to the 23 T cell receptor beta chains below, sequenced in a study of blood T cell repertoires in COVID-19. Measured with immunoSEQ multiplex PCR; TCRdb has only the in-frame clones, and not every one. The sample contains about 130,000 clones, more than 70% of which appear only once. The source material was peripheral blood. The receptors derive from an elderly woman with acute or convalescent COVID-19.

The V call is TRBV5-1, the J call TRBJ2-1; D perhaps matches TRBD2 (6 bases). The V end was cut by 0 bases, the J end by 4 bases, with 14 bases between. This CDR3 comprises 16 residues. Germline V gene data show CDR1 as SGHRS and CDR2 as YFSETQ. The CDR3 reads CASSLEGRGYYNEQFF. Written as DNA, the CDR3 is TGCGCCAGCAGCTTGGAGGGGCGGGGATATTACAATGAGCAGTTCTTC.

V gene TRBV29-1 combines with J gene TRBJ2-3, with 7 bases lining up with TRBD2. This CDR3 region has 15 residues. In germline, CDR1 is SQVTM, CDR2 ANQGSEA. Trimming took 4 bases from V and 0 from J; bases not matched to a gene: 7. The CDR3 spells CSVVLAAGSTDTQYF. As DNA, the CDR3 is TGCAGCGTTGTCCTAGCGGCAGGGAGCACAGATACGCAGTATTTT.

This chain joins TRBV9 and TRBJ2-5, with a weak D call TRBD2 (6 bases). CDR1 is SGDLS, CDR2 YYNGEE, per germline. With 4 bases removed from V and 0 bases from J, the gap between germline ends came to 13 bases. The CDR3 has 15 amino acids. The CDR3 bases are TGTGCCAGCAGCCCTCGTGGGGGGAACCAAGAGACCCAGTACTTC. This gives the protein CASSPRGGNQETQYF.

The genes are TRBV19 and TRBJ2-7; tentative D call: TRBD2 (6 bases). This CDR3 region has 15 residues. Trimming removed 5 bases from V and 0 bases from J, with 14 bases in between. From germline, CDR1 is LNHDA and CDR2 SQIVND (reference sequence). The CDR3 DNA is TGTGCCAGTAGTCCGAAGCGGGCAGGCTCCTACGAGCAGTACTTC. This translates into CASSPKRAGSYEQYF.

This clone was picked up one time. The chain joins TRBV6-5 to TRBJ2-2, with D possibly matching TRBD1 (6 bases). Trimming pared 0 bases from V and 7 bases from J, leaving 15 bases between. The CDR3 contains 16 residues. Germline V gives CDR1 MNHEY, CDR2 SVGAGI. In DNA, the CDR3 is TGTGCCAGCAGTTACTCGACCACAGGGACGGGCGGGGAGCTGTTTTTT. Translating gives CASSYSTTGTGGELFF.

Worth noting for this clone: A much bigger clone sits one base away, suggesting this may be a read error. V usage is TRBV27 and J usage is TRBJ1-2; TRBD1 is a possible D gene (6 bases). CDR1 is MNHEY and CDR2 is SMNVEV in the germline V gene (reference sequence). This CDR3 spans 13 amino acids. V gave up 6 bases and J gave up 2 bases, with 10 bases separating them. The CDR3 protein is CASSFTGNYGYTF. The CDR3 DNA sequence: TGTGCCAGCAGCTTTACAGGGAACTATGGCTACACCTTC.

This clone was picked up one time. The chain links TRBV28 to TRBJ1-4; 7 nucleotides match TRBD1. The CDR3 contains 15 residues. V lost 5 bases and J lost 8; bases outside the gene matches: 11. Germline V CDR1 and CDR2: MDHEN, SYDVKM. Here the CDR3 reads CASSPWTGQGEKLFF. The CDR3 DNA is TGTGCCAGCAGTCCCTGGACAGGACAAGGGGAAAAACTGTTTTTT.

The chain links TRBV6-5 to TRBJ2-3; D ambiguous. Per germline, CDR1 MNHEY and CDR2 SVGAGI. The CDR3 extends over 15 amino acids. The V end lost 0 bases, the J end lost 3 bases, and 10 bases lay between the germline ends. The chain's CDR3 is CASSYSPGTTDTQYF. DNA for the CDR3: TGTGCCAGCAGTTACTCTCCGGGTACGACAGATACGCAGTATTTT.

The chain carries TRBV25-1 and TRBJ1-1; D unresolved. This CDR3 has 14 residues. V lost 1 base, J lost 3 bases, and 9 bases lay in between. The germline V gene has CDR1 MGHDK and CDR2 SYGVNS. The CDR3 DNA follows: TGTGCCAGCAGTGAATTCTACGGGGACACTGAAGCTTTCTTT. Its translation is CASSEFYGDTEAFF.

The chain couples TRBV11-3 to TRBJ1-5; TRBD1 matches at 11 bases. CDR1 and CDR2 from the germline V gene are SGHNT and YENEEA. J was trimmed by 6 bases and V by 3 bases; bases with no gene match: 7. The CDR3 extends over 16 amino acids. The CDR3 nucleotides are TGTGCCAGCAGCTTGTCCGGGACAGGGGGAACTCAGCCCCAGCATTTT. This codes for CASSLSGTGGTQPQHF.

This clone has only one observation. The rearrangement links TRBV5-1 to TRBJ2-6; D unclear. CDR1 and CDR2 (germline): SGHRS, YFSETQ. The CDR3 is 15 residues long. Between the trimmed V and J ends, which lost 2 bases and 2 bases, there was a span of 8 bases. The CDR3 nucleotides are TGCGCCAGCAGCTTAACGCGGCCTGGGGCCAACGTCCTGACTTTC. Protein sequence: CASSLTRPGANVLTF. Full variable domain (rest looked up from reference TRBV5-1 and TRBJ2-6): KAGVTQTPRYLIKTRGQQVTLSCSPISGHRSVSWYQQTPGQGLQFLFEYFSETQRNKGNFPGRFSGRQFSNSRSEMNVSTLELGDSALYLCASSLTRPGANVLTFGAGSRLTVL.

The rearrangement joins TRBV7-2 to TRBJ2-1; 15 bases are a match to TRBD2. Germline CDR1 SGHTA, CDR2 FQGNSA. J was trimmed by 4 bases and V by 2 bases; bases with no gene match: 9. The CDR3 contains 19 residues. The CDR3 nucleotides are TGTGCCAGCAGCTTAAGGGGTCGGACTAGCGGGGGGGCTTACAATGAGCAGTTCTTC. Translation gives CASSLRGRTSGGAYNEQFF.

The V and J genes are TRBV6-2 or TRBV6-3 and TRBJ2-3; TRBD1 is a possible D gene (5 bases). Germline assignment: CDR1 MNHEY and CDR2 SVGEGT. Trimming removed 4 bases from V and 3 bases from J, with 11 bases in between. The CDR3 totals 14 residues. The CDR3 sequence: CASSFTGRTDTQYF. The CDR3, as DNA: TGTGCCAGCAGTTTCACAGGCCGTACAGATACGCAGTATTTT.

V usage is TRBV7-6 and J usage is TRBJ2-1, with 7 nucleotides matching TRBD2. There are 18 residues in the CDR3. The trim removed 3 bases at V and 0 bases at J, leaving 11 bases unmatched. Germline CDR1 and CDR2: SGHVS and FNYEAQ. The CDR3 DNA reads TGTGCCAGCAGCTTGAGGCCAGCGGGGCGAAGCTCCTACAATGAGCAGTTCTTC. Residues: CASSLRPAGRSSYNEQFF.

The V and J genes are TRBV4-2 and TRBJ2-3; D not resolved. The CDR3 has 17 amino acids. V was pared by 0 bases and J by 0 bases, with 13 bases between. Germline V gives CDR1 LGHNA, CDR2 YNFKEQ. The CDR3 here is CASSQDPARTSTDTQYF. The CDR3 nucleotides are TGTGCCAGCAGCCAAGATCCTGCGAGAACTAGCACAGATACGCAGTATTTT.

The rearrangement joins TRBV4-2 to TRBJ2-3, with 9 positions matching TRBD2. Germline V gene lookup returns CDR1 LGHNA and CDR2 YNFKEQ. The CDR3 consists of 18 residues. The V segment lost 0 bases and the J segment 0 bases; nucleotides outside the gene matches: 7. The CDR3 DNA reads as TGTGCCAGCAGCCAAGATTCTCAGGCGGGGGGGAGCACAGATACGCAGTATTTT. It specifies CASSQDSQAGGSTDTQYF.

The V call is TRBV10-3, the J call TRBJ2-5; 9 positions match TRBD1. The CDR3 sequence is 17 residues long. Germline CDR1 reads ENHRY; CDR2 reads SYGVKD. V trimming: 0 bases; J trimming: 3 bases; junction bases outside the gene matches: 8. The CDR3: CAISESPPGQGKETQYF. CDR3 nucleotide sequence: TGTGCCATCAGTGAGTCTCCACCGGGACAGGGAAAAGAGACCCAGTACTTC.

The rearrangement joins TRBV5-1 to TRBJ2-7; 8 bases are shared with TRBD2. Germline trimming cut 6 bases from V and 1 base from J; bases unmatched to any gene: 12. Germline assignment: CDR1 SGHRS and CDR2 YFSETQ. The CDR3 sequence is 16 residues long. CDR3 nucleotide sequence: TGCGCCAGCACTCCCGGGGGGGGGAGTGAATCCTACGAGCAGTACTTC. This translates into CASTPGGGSESYEQYF.

V usage is TRBV6-1 and J usage is TRBJ1-1; D unclear. Trimming pared 2 bases from V and 0 bases from J, leaving 7 bases between. The length of the CDR3 is 14 residues. Germline V lookup: CDR1 MNHNS, CDR2 SASEGT. CDR3: CASSELGLNTEAFF. The CDR3 bases are TGTGCCAGCAGTGAACTAGGCCTGAACACTGAAGCTTTCTTT.

This rearrangement joins TRBV9 to TRBJ2-3; 8 nucleotides align to TRBD2. In germline, CDR1 is SGDLS, CDR2 YYNGEE. With V trimmed by 3 bases and J by 5 bases, 8 bases remained unmatched. The CDR3 contains 15 residues. CDR3 residues: CASSAGGTRQDTQYF. The CDR3 DNA reads TGTGCCAGCAGCGCGGGGGGGACTAGACAAGATACGCAGTATTTT.

This chain connects TRBV5-4 to TRBJ1-1; D may be TRBD1 (6 bases). Germline-derived CDR1 and CDR2 are SGHNT and YYREEE (reference sequence). The CDR3 sequence is 14 residues long. V was trimmed by 4 bases and J by 7 bases, leaving 17 bases between them. As DNA, the CDR3 is TGTGCCAGCAGCCCCCCGGGGGGCGGGAATGAAGCTTTCTTT. Amino acids: CASSPPGGGNEAFF.

The chain links TRBV5-1 to TRBJ2-5; TRBD2 agrees at 15 bases. CDR3 length: 17 amino acids. CDR1 and CDR2 from the germline V gene are SGHRS and YFSETQ. J was trimmed by 1 base and V by 4 bases; bases with no gene match: 5. The CDR3 DNA reads as TGCGCCAGCAGCCCGGGACTAGCGGGAGGTGGCCAAGAGACCCAGTACTTC. Translation: CASSPGLAGGGQETQYF.

V and J are TRBV18 and TRBJ2-2, with TRBD2 as a possible D gene (6 bases). CDR3 length equals 13 residues. Germline CDR1 and CDR2: KGHSH and LQKENI. V lost 4 bases to trimming and J lost 4 bases, with 7 bases between them. The CDR3 DNA sequence: TGTGCCAGCTCACAGACTAGCACCGGGGAGCTGTTTTTT. Its translation is CASSQTSTGELFF. Combining the CDR3 with reference TRBV18 and TRBJ2-2 gives the whole variable domain NAGVMQNPRHLVRRRGQEARLRCSPMKGHSHVYWYRQLPEEGLKFMVYLQKENIIDESGMPKERFSAEFPKEGPSILRIQQVVRGDSAAYFCASSQTSTGELFFGEGSRLTVL.